This passage covers 10 T cell receptor beta chains from one sample sequenced in a study of T cells in Graves' hyperthyroidism and ophthalmopathy. It was RNA transcripts that yielded the amplified TCR beta CDR3 regions. The HTBI primer set was used in a first-round RT-PCR of the TCR CDR3. One entry per CDR3 protein results from TCRdb running MiXCR on the multiplex PCR reads. The sample lists hundreds of thousands of distinct CDR3 sequences; roughly 20% were seen once. Sequencing used blood. The source of these receptors is a man younger than 45 with Graves' ophthalmopathy.

The chain joins TRBV28 to TRBJ2-1, with a possible D match to TRBD1 (5 bases). V was shortened by 5 bases and J by 6 bases, with 20 bases between the two germline ends. CDR3 length equals 16 residues. CDR1 is MDHEN and CDR2 is SYDVKM in the germline V gene. This chain's CDR3 is CASSPGWKGVGNEQFF. The CDR3 nucleotides are TGTGCCAGCAGTCCGGGCTGGAAAGGGGTCGGCAATGAGCAGTTCTTC.

Points on this clonotype: At one boundary the junction diverges from the germline segment, which might be a read error. This chain joins TRBV12-3 or TRBV12-4 and TRBJ1-1, with D uncertain. The CDR3 runs 13 residues. The CDR3: CASSYAQATEAFF. In nucleotides, the CDR3 is TGTGCCAGCAGTTACGCACAAGCCACTGAAGCCTTCTTT.

The chain has TRBV9 and TRBJ2-1; possible D gene TRBD2, 6 bases. Germline lookup yields CDR1 SGDLS and CDR2 YYNGEE. The CDR3 length is 16 residues. The V end was cut by 4 bases, the J end by 5 bases, with 19 bases between. This chain's CDR3 is CASSPAGTFVDNEQFF. The CDR3, as DNA: TGTGCCAGCAGCCCGGCCGGGACTTTCGTGGACAATGAGCAGTTCTTC.

In this sample, this clonotype turned up many times. CDR3 region: CASSDGPAGTGELFF. The CDR3 region has the DNA TGTGCCAGCAGTGACGGCCCAGCGGGCACCGGGGAGCTGTTTTTT. The rearrangement uses TRBV2 and TRBJ2-2; a possible D gene is TRBD2 (6 bases). The ends were cut back, 3 bases at V and 4 bases at J, with 12 bases in the middle. Germline-derived CDR1 and CDR2 are SNHLY and FYNNEI. The length of the CDR3 is 15 residues.

This clonotype was counted between two and nine times. V and J are TRBV5-5 and TRBJ2-2, with a tentative D call TRBD2 (6 bases). The V gene lost 5 bases and the J gene lost 5 bases, with 19 bases spanning the gap. There are 16 residues in the CDR3. Germline V gene data show CDR1 as SGHKS and CDR2 as YYEKEE (reference sequence). CDR3 residues: CASRPMEGWKTGELFF. CDR3 DNA sequence: TGTGCCAGCAGACCGATGGAGGGGTGGAAGACCGGGGAGCTGTTTTTT. Based on the CDR3 plus reference TRBV5-5 and TRBJ2-2, the full variable domain is DAGVTQSPTHLIKTRGQQVTLRCSPISGHKSVSWYQQVLGQGPQFIFQYYEKEERGRGNFPDRFSARQFPNYSSELNVNALLLGDSALYLCASRPMEGWKTGELFFGEGSRLTVL.

This clonotype has only a few counts. CDR3 in amino acids: CSVVAREGYNEQFF. The CDR3 coding sequence is TGCAGCGTTGTGGCGCGGGAGGGCTACAATGAGCAGTTCTTC. This sequence joins TRBV29-1 and TRBJ2-1; 9 bases line up with TRBD2. The V segment lost 4 bases and the J segment 3 bases; nucleotides outside the gene matches: 4. The CDR3 consists of 14 residues. CDR1 SQVTM and CDR2 ANQGSEA come from the germline V gene.

V is TRBV20-1 and J is TRBJ2-1, with TRBD2 identical over 8 bases. After removal of 0 bases from V and 2 bases from J, the junction contained 6 bases not matched to a gene. The CDR3 is made up of 16 amino acids. The germline V gene has CDR1 DFQATT and CDR2 SNEGSKA (reference sequence). In DNA form, the CDR3 reads TGCAGTGCTAGAGACCAACTAGCGGCGACCTACAATGAGCAGTTCTTC. Its translation is CSARDQLAATYNEQFF.

The chain employs TRBV7-9 and TRBJ2-1; TRBD2 agrees at 9 bases. The germline V gene encodes CDR1 SEHNR and CDR2 FQNEAQ (reference sequence). The CDR3 is made up of 16 amino acids. The V gene end was trimmed by 5 bases and the J gene end by 6 bases; junction bases not matched to a gene: 11. CDR3 nucleotides: TGTGCCAGCAGCCCCAGTCTAGCGGGATCTCGCAATGAGCAGTTCTTC. Protein: CASSPSLAGSRNEQFF.

This clonotype was observed at least ten times. The V gene is TRBV5-1, the J gene TRBJ2-1; 13 nucleotides agree with TRBD2. This CDR3 is 13 amino acids long. J lost 10 bases, V lost 7 bases, and 5 bases had no gene match. CDR1 and CDR2 (germline): SGHRS, YFSETQ. Here the CDR3 DNA reads TGCGCCAGCTACCTACTAGCGGGAGGGGAGCAGTTCTTC. Its translation: CASYLLAGGEQFF.

This chain joins TRBV7-9 and TRBJ2-2, with 7 bases lining up with TRBD2. The germline gives CDR1 SEHNR, CDR2 FQNEAQ (reference sequence). This CDR3 has 16 residues. With V trimmed by 4 bases and J by 0 bases, 5 bases remained unmatched. CDR3 DNA sequence: TGTGCCAGCAGCTCACCAGCGGGGACGAACACCGGGGAGCTGTTTTTT. Amino acids: CASSSPAGTNTGELFF.